The 30 T cell receptor beta chains given below trace back to one sample, sequenced in a study of cytomegalovirus exposure and HLA in healthy donors. Researchers ran the PCR with 60 Vbeta and 13 Jbeta primers. Sequenced by immunoSEQ multiplex PCR; TCRdb stores in-frame clones only, minus some. The table includes 150,000 to 200,000 clones, nearly 80% detected once. Source material: PBMCs. Receptor source: a woman in her 30s in good health and CMV-seropositive.

This clone was recorded a few times. The genes are TRBV5-8 and TRBJ1-6; 9 bases match TRBD1. Germline V gene lookup returns CDR1 SGHTS and CDR2 YDEGEE. V was clipped by 0 bases and J by 5 bases; unmatched bases: 6. The CDR3 is 17 amino acids. Written as DNA, the CDR3 is TGTGCCAGCAGCTTGGGGGACAGGGCCCTTGATAATTCACCCCTCCACTTT. This sequence encodes CASSLGDRALDNSPLHF.

The rearrangement links TRBV6-5 to TRBJ2-1; possible D gene TRBD1, 5 bases. The CDR3 extends over 14 amino acids. Trimming took off 7 bases at V and 8 bases at J, with 18 bases between the two ends. CDR1 and CDR2 (germline): MNHEY, SVGAGI. CDR3 bases: TGTGCCAGCAACGCTCGAATAGGGGTGGATGAGCAGTTCTTC. This sequence encodes CASNARIGVDEQFF.

The sample holds one count of this clone. Within the sample, other DNA sequences also encode this same CDR3. The rearrangement uses TRBV5-6 and TRBJ1-5; tentatively, D is TRBD1 (5 bases). With 4 bases removed from V and 7 bases from J, the gap between germline ends came to 21 bases. Germline CDR1 and CDR2: SGHDT and YYEEEE. This CDR3 comprises 16 residues. CDR3 amino acids: CASSPRDGREEQPQHF. CDR3 nucleotides: TGTGCCAGCAGCCCGCGGGACGGAAGAGAGGAGCAGCCCCAGCATTTT.

This rearrangement joins TRBV7-9 to TRBJ1-1; D is ambiguous. The CDR3 contains 16 residues. Germline values: CDR1 SEHNR, CDR2 FQNEAQ (reference sequence). The V end was cut by 1 base, the J end by 0 bases, with 12 bases between. CDR3 coding DNA: TGTGCCAGCAGCTTAGACGGGAACGCGGTGAACACTGAAGCTTTCTTT. Amino acid sequence: CASSLDGNAVNTEAFF.

The table lists this clone with a few counts. The CDR3 here is CASSFRGGYTF. Here the CDR3 DNA reads TGTGCCAGCAGTTTTAGGGGAGGCTACACCTTC. The chain employs TRBV27 and TRBJ1-2; tentative D call: TRBD1 (5 bases). From germline, CDR1 is MNHEY and CDR2 SMNVEV (reference sequence). Trimming pared 3 bases from V and 8 bases from J, leaving 7 bases between. The CDR3 consists of 11 residues.

The rearrangement joins TRBV6-4 to TRBJ2-5, with TRBD2 identical over 9 bases. Per germline, CDR1 MRHNA and CDR2 SNTAGT. V was pared by 8 bases and J by 2 bases, with 12 bases of the junction left unmatched. The CDR3 length is 16 residues. The CDR3 sequence: CASGPQFSGGQETQYF. The CDR3 coding sequence is TGTGCCAGCGGGCCCCAGTTTAGCGGGGGTCAAGAGACCCAGTACTTC.

This chain uses TRBV7-8 with TRBJ2-1; D uncertain. Germline lookup yields CDR1 SGHVS and CDR2 FQNEAQ. CDR3 length: 12 residues. The V end was cut by 0 bases, the J end by 8 bases, with 5 bases between. The CDR3 protein is CASSLAEHEQFF. The CDR3 DNA reads TGTGCCAGCAGCTTAGCGGAGCATGAGCAGTTCTTC.

This clone was recorded once. J is TRBJ2-7 and V is TRBV4-2, with TRBD1 matching 7 bases. Per germline, CDR1 LGHNA and CDR2 YNFKEQ. CDR3 length: 16 residues. J lost 0 bases, V lost 4 bases, and 9 bases had no gene match. For the CDR3, the DNA is TGTGCCAGCAGCCTACAGGGGCCGGCTTCCTCCTACGAGCAGTACTTC. It codes for CASSLQGPASSYEQYF.

The chain recombines TRBV5-1 with TRBJ1-1; D is perhaps TRBD1 (6 bases). V was pared by 3 bases and J by 7 bases, with 22 bases between. Looked up from germline, CDR1 is SGHRS and CDR2 is YFSETQ. CDR3 size: 16 residues. The CDR3 region is CASSWGPRGAMNEAFF. In DNA form, the CDR3 reads TGCGCCAGCAGCTGGGGCCCCCGGGGGGCGATGAATGAAGCTTTCTTT.

A single count supports this clone. This chain links TRBV14 with TRBJ1-2; a possible D gene is TRBD1 (5 bases). Germline V gene data show CDR1 as SGHDN and CDR2 as FVKESK. V lost 0 bases, J lost 8 bases, and 16 bases lay in between. The CDR3 runs 15 residues. CDR3 protein: CASSQESVRAGGYTF. In nucleotides, the CDR3 is TGTGCCAGCAGCCAAGAAAGCGTCAGGGCAGGCGGCTACACCTTC.

This clone has only a few counts. This CDR3 reads CATGRREGFLAEQFF. CDR3 DNA sequence: TGTGCCACCGGTAGGCGGGAGGGCTTCTTGGCTGAGCAGTTCTTC. This rearrangement joins TRBV10-3 to TRBJ2-1, with TRBD2 matching 9 bases. Germline values: CDR1 ENHRY, CDR2 SYGVKD. The CDR3 covers 15 residues. After removal of 10 bases from V and 9 bases from J, the junction contained 16 bases not matched to a gene.

This chain joins TRBV28 and TRBJ1-1; D is possibly TRBD1 (6 bases). V lost 10 bases and J lost 5, with 20 bases in between. This CDR3 contains 14 residues. The germline CDR1 and CDR2 sequences are MDHEN and SYDVKM. The CDR3 reads CAISHRELSTEAFF. DNA for the CDR3: TGTGCCATCTCACACAGGGAGCTCAGTACTGAAGCTTTCTTT.

The V and J genes are TRBV5-1 and TRBJ2-7; 8 bases are a match to TRBD2. Unmatched junction bases numbered 7, after V lost 0 bases and J lost 5 bases. This CDR3 has 15 residues. Germline V gene data show CDR1 as SGHRS and CDR2 as YFSETQ. The CDR3 nucleotides read TGCGCCAGCAGCTTGGACGGGAGGGCCTCTGACGAGCAGTACTTC. Residues: CASSLDGRASDEQYF.

The rearrangement joins TRBV7-9 to TRBJ2-7; TRBD1 might be the D (6 bases). There are 16 residues in the CDR3. V was cut by 1 base and J by 0 bases, with 13 bases left in between. In germline, CDR1 is SEHNR, CDR2 FQNEAQ (reference sequence). The CDR3 loop is CASSLVQGLNSYEQYF. The CDR3 bases are TGTGCCAGCAGCTTAGTACAGGGATTGAACTCCTACGAGCAGTACTTC.

The rearrangement joins TRBV14 to TRBJ1-2, with TRBD1 as a possible D gene (5 bases). Deletions cut 6 bases from V and 4 bases from J, with 27 bases between. CDR1 is SGHDN and CDR2 is FVKESK in the germline V gene. This CDR3 is built from 18 residues. DNA for the CDR3: TGTGCCAGCAGTCACCTGTCGGCAGGGCCGTCCCCAGTCTATGGCTACACCTTC. Translated: CASSHLSAGPSPVYGYTF.

This clone was detected only once. The V gene is TRBV20-1, the J gene TRBJ2-7; D may be TRBD1 (5 bases). Trimming cost V 2 bases and J 4 bases, with 6 bases left between them. There are 11 residues in the CDR3. Germline V lookup: CDR1 DFQATT, CDR2 SNEGSKA (reference sequence). The CDR3 nucleotides are TGCAGTGCTAGAAGGGGTTACGAGCAGTACTTC. It encodes CSARRGYEQYF.

This clone was recorded once. The chain combines TRBV11-2 with TRBJ2-5; D ambiguous. V shed 0 bases and J shed 1 base, with 9 bases lying between them. Germline V gene sequence: CDR1 SGHAT, CDR2 FQNNGV. The CDR3 spans 15 residues. The CDR3 protein is CASSLDATSQETQYF. The CDR3 DNA reads as TGTGCCAGCAGCTTAGATGCGACAAGCCAAGAGACCCAGTACTTC.

V is TRBV6-6 and J is TRBJ2-7, with TRBD2 identical over 9 bases. Germline V gene data show CDR1 as MNHNY and CDR2 as SVGAGI (reference sequence). Trimming cost V 5 bases and J 6 bases; bases outside gene matches: 8. The CDR3 totals 14 residues. The chain's CDR3 is CASSPGLAVSEQYF. The CDR3 bases are TGTGCCAGCAGTCCGGGACTAGCCGTTAGCGAGCAGTACTTC.

The chain couples TRBV6-4 to TRBJ1-2; 7 bases match TRBD1. Germline V CDR1 and CDR2: MRHNA, SNTAGT. This CDR3 region has 14 residues. V trimming: 3 bases; J trimming: 3 bases; junction bases outside the gene matches: 4. The DNA for the CDR3 is TGTGCCAGCAGTGAAGAAACAGGGGACTATGGCTACACCTTC. Amino acid sequence: CASSEETGDYGYTF.

CDR3 in amino acids: CASSVVVIQGLGYTF. The CDR3 nucleotides are TGTGCCAGCAGTGTGGTGGTCATCCAGGGATTAGGCTACACCTTC. The chain carries TRBV2 and TRBJ1-2; a possible D gene is TRBD1 (5 bases). Trimming left V 4 bases short and J 8 bases short, with 20 bases between. Germline assignment: CDR1 SNHLY and CDR2 FYNNEI. The CDR3 totals 15 residues.

This sequence joins TRBV27 and TRBJ2-7; 7 bases are a match to TRBD2. The CDR3 loop spans 16 amino acids. Trimming removed 3 bases from V and 4 bases from J; junction bases left unmatched: 12. Per the germline V gene, CDR1 is MNHEY and CDR2 is SMNVEV (reference sequence). The chain's CDR3 is CASSLSGLSGGYEQYF. The CDR3 coding sequence is TGTGCCAGCAGTTTGTCTGGACTTTCCGGGGGGTACGAGCAGTACTTC.

This clone showed up just once. The chain couples TRBV10-1 to TRBJ2-7, with no clear D. The length of the CDR3 is 14 residues. V lost 3 bases and J 2 bases, leaving 11 bases between the germline ends. The germline V gene encodes CDR1 WNHNN and CDR2 SYGVQD (reference sequence). The CDR3 here is CASSETGVTYEQYF. The DNA for the CDR3 is TGCGCCAGCAGTGAAACGGGTGTGACCTACGAGCAGTACTTC.

A word on this clone: Other DNA variants within this sample encode the same CDR3. The rearrangement uses TRBV28 and TRBJ1-2; no definite D call. The V gene lost 4 bases and the J gene lost 5 bases, with 5 bases spanning the gap. CDR3 length: 11 residues. Germline V lookup: CDR1 MDHEN, CDR2 SYDVKM. The CDR3 loop is CASSSNYGYTF. CDR3 nucleotide sequence: TGTGCCAGCAGTTCCAATTATGGCTACACCTTC.

This clone has a handful of counts. In DNA, the CDR3 is TGTGCCAGCAGGGGGGGACAGGGAGATTACGAGCAGTACTTC. It encodes CASRGGQGDYEQYF. V is TRBV6-5 and J is TRBJ2-7; 9 nucleotides align to TRBD1. CDR3 size: 14 residues. CDR1 is MNHEY and CDR2 is SVGAGI in the germline V gene. The V and J ends lost 6 bases and 4 bases, in that order; junction bases with no gene match: 7.

CDR3 sequence (DNA): TGTGCCAGCAGTTACGACAGGGAAGGTGGAAACACCATATATTTT. Translated, it gives CASSYDREGGNTIYF. The chain carries TRBV6-5 and TRBJ1-3, with TRBD1 matching over 7 bases. V was clipped by 2 bases and J by 3 bases; unmatched bases: 4. The CDR3 is 15 amino acids. Germline loops: CDR1 MNHEY, CDR2 SVGAGI.

This clone was seen only a few times. The V call is TRBV4-3, the J call TRBJ1-1; maybe TRBD1 (5 bases). Germline CDR1 LGHNA, CDR2 YSLEER. The V end lost 5 bases, the J end lost 1 base, and 14 bases lay between the germline ends. The CDR3 covers 15 residues. The CDR3 coding sequence is TGCGCCAGCAGCTCGGGCCGGAGGGGGAACACTGAAGCTTTCTTT. This codes for CASSSGRRGNTEAFF.

J is TRBJ2-5 and V is TRBV28; 11 bases match TRBD2. The V gene end was trimmed by 5 bases and the J gene end by 10 bases; junction bases not matched to a gene: 15. This CDR3 contains 16 residues. Germline V gives CDR1 MDHEN, CDR2 SYDVKM. The CDR3, as DNA: TGTGCCAGCAGTCCCCAAATCGGACTAGCGGGCGCCCGCCAGTACTTC. Translation: CASSPQIGLAGARQYF.

This rearrangement joins TRBV7-2 to TRBJ2-7, with D tentatively TRBD1 (6 bases). The CDR3 runs 14 residues. V gave up 5 bases and J gave up 0 bases, with 11 bases separating them. The germline CDR1 and CDR2 sequences are SGHTA and FQGNSA. CDR3 region: CASSTDRPSYEQYF. As DNA, the CDR3 is TGTGCCAGCAGCACCGACAGGCCCTCCTACGAGCAGTACTTC.

The chain links TRBV4-2 to TRBJ1-3, with TRBD1 matching over 8 bases. V lost 1 base to trimming and J lost 0 bases; unmatched junction nucleotides: 5. CDR1 and CDR2 from the germline V gene are LGHNA and YNFKEQ. The CDR3 has 17 amino acids. The CDR3 loop reads CASSQGDRTRSGNTIYF. The CDR3 DNA follows: TGTGCCAGCAGCCAAGGGGACAGGACACGCTCTGGAAACACCATATATTTT.

This chain joins TRBV27 and TRBJ1-6; D remains ambiguous. CDR1 and CDR2 from the germline V gene are MNHEY and SMNVEV (reference sequence). The CDR3 covers 14 residues. Trimming took off 6 bases at V and 0 bases at J, with 6 bases between the two ends. The CDR3 DNA reads TGTGCCAGCAGCGGGAGCTCCTATAATTCACCCCTCCACTTT. It encodes CASSGSSYNSPLHF.